Here is one T cell receptor beta chain with its context. Produced via immunoSEQ multiplex PCR; TCRdb's table is partial and in-frame only. The table includes some 700,000 clones, 85% to 90% detected once. After removal of 3 bases from V and 4 bases from J, the junction contained 6 bases not matched to a gene. Germline V gene lookup returns CDR1 SGHDN and CDR2 FVKESK. The CDR3 is made up of 16 amino acids. The data originate from a study of shared T cell receptors in the human thymus. The data were also submitted as part of a second study, on human thymus T cells.

This clonotype originated in a boy in the first two years of life with a congenital heart defect. The genes are TRBV14 and TRBJ2-3; 11 bases map to TRBD2. The sequencing input was thymocytes. The CDR3 nucleotides read TGTGCCAGCAGCCACCGTCTGGGACTAGCGGCAGATACGCAGTATTTT. Protein: CASSHRLGLAADTQYF.